This entry concerns a single T cell receptor (beta chain). Its target is not known. The source of the sample is a study of T cells expressing NK-cell markers. About the study: Sequencing of TCR beta repertoires drew on sorted CD3+CD56+NKG2C+, CD3+CD56+NKG2C- and CD3+CD56-NKG2C+ T cells. Serological testing identified most of the eight sequenced donors as HCMV-seropositive and one as seronegative.

Researchers built TCR beta cDNA using 5'RACE template switching with UMIs. Reanalyzing the 5' RACE reads, TCRdb keeps one entry per CDR3 protein, without DNA. This sample's table reports about 390,000 distinct CDR3 sequences. The CDR3 runs 14 residues. Germline V lookup: CDR1 WNHNN, CDR2 SYGVQD (reference sequence). Study results and caveats: In roughly six donors, dominant NKG2C+ clonotypes were about 1.0-8% of CD8+ T cells.

The material sequenced was blood T cells: a sorted CD56 or NKG2C T cell subset, CD4+ or CD8+ T cells, or bulk PBMC T cells (not recorded which). This sequence originates from a woman in her forties or fifties in good health. This sequence joins TRBV10-1 and TRBJ2-1. The CDR3 reads CASIGASSYNEQFF.